This T cell receptor (beta chain) was recovered during a study of T-cell reconstitution after alpha-beta-depleted transplantation in children. Only a few counts were recorded for this clonotype. Its antigen remains unknown. Whole-study results and caveats: The authors attributed T-cell counts and diversity one year after transplant mostly to newly produced T cells. Two months or so post-transplant, alpha-beta T cells reportedly derived from several hundred expanded graft clones. There were some patients whose high TCRbeta diversity at day 60 came from surviving recipient T cells and thymic progenitors.

The V end was cut by 4 bases, the J end by 2 bases, with 12 bases between. Germline V lookup: CDR1 SGHRS, CDR2 YFSETQ. The CDR3 is 14 residues long. For TCRbeta, the library was prepared with unique molecular identifiers. TCRdb redid the calling of the PCR reads with MiXCR, one entry per CDR3 protein. The table has hundreds of thousands of distinct CDR3 sequences, under 15% seen once. The input for sequencing was PBMCs, taken before TCRalphabeta/CD19-depleted stem cell transplant. The chain carries TRBV5-1 and TRBJ2-5; D gene unclear. The TCR comes from a girl aged 2 to 10 with congenital amegakaryocytic thrombocytopenia, due to receive a stem cell transplant. This CDR3 is CASSPMAGQETQYF. The CDR3 coding sequence is TGCGCCAGCAGCCCGATGGCAGGACAAGAGACCCAGTACTTC.